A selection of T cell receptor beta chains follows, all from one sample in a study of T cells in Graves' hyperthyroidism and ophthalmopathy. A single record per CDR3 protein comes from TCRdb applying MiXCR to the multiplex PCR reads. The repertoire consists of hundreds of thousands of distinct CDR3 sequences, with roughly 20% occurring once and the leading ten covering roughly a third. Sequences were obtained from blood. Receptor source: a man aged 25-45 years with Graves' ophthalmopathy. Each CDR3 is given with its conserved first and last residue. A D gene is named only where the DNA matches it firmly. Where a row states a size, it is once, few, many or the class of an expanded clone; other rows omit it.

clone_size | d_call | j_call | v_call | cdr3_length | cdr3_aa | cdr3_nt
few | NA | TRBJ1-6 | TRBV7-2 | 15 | CASSPASGEHSPLHF | TGTGCCAGCAGCCCTGCGTCGGGGGAACATTCACCCCTCCACTTT
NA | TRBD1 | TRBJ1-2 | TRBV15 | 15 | CATEGGQGVRYGYTF | TGTGCCACCGAAGGGGGACAGGGGGTGAGATATGGCTACACCTTC
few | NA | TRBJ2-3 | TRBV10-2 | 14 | CASSVGRSTDTQYF | TGCGCCAGCAGTGTTGGGCGAAGCACAGATACGCAGTATTTT
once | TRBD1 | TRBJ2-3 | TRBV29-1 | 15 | CSVVLGRGPTNTQYF | TGCAGCGTTGTTTTGGGCAGGGGGCCCACGAATACGCAGTATTTT
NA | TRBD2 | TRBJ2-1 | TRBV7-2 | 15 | CASSVARAGANEQFF | TGTGCCAGCAGCGTAGCCAGGGCGGGAGCGAATGAGCAGTTCTTC
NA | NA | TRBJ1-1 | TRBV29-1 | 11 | CSVVTVAEAFF | TGCAGCGTTGTGACAGTCGCTGAAGCTTTCTTT
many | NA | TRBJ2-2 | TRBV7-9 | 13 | CASKRSGRGELFF | TGTGCCAGCAAACGTTCGGGACGCGGGGAGCTGTTTTTT
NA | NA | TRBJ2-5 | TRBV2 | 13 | CASSEGLPETQYF | TGTGCCAGCAGTGAGGGTCTGCCAGAGACCCAGTACTTC
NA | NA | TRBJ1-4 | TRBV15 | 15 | CATSRIGQRNEKPFF | TGTGCCACCAGCAGAATTGGACAGCGTAATGAAAAACCGTTTTTT
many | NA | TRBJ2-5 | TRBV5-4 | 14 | CASSLKASQETQYF | TGTGCCAGCAGCTTAAAGGCCAGCCAAGAGACCCAGTACTTC
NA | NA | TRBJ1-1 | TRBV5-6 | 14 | CASSLTGLGTEAFF | TGTGCCAGCAGCTTGACCGGGCTTGGGACTGAAGCTTTCTTT
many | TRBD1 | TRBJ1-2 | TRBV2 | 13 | CASSLGDRDGYTF | TGTGCCAGCAGTTTGGGGGACAGGGATGGCTACACCTTC
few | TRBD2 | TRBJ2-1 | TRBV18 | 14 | CASSPRASGAGEFF | TGTGCCAGCTCACCAAGGGCTAGCGGGGCGGGAGAGTTCTTC
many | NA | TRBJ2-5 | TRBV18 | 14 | CASSPNSRQETQYF | TGTGCCAGCTCACCTAACAGCCGCCAAGAGACCCAGTACTTC
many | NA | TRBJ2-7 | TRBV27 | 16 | CASSPVWRERGYEQYF | TGTGCCAGCAGTCCTGTTTGGCGGGAAAGGGGCTACGAGCAGTACTTC
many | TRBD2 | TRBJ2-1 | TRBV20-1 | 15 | CSASPGTSGEGEQFF | TGCAGTGCTAGCCCTGGCACTAGCGGTGAAGGAGAGCAGTTCTTC
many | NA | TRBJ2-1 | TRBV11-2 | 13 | CASSLTRLGEQFF | TGTGCCAGCAGCCTAACTCGACTAGGTGAGCAGTTCTTC
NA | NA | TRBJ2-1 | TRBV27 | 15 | CASSSLGADYNEQFF | TGTGCCAGCAGTTCCCTCGGAGCGGACTACAATGAGCAGTTCTTC
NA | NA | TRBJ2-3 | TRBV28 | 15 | CASSSSSGNTDTQYF | TGTGCCAGCAGTTCATCAAGCGGAAACACAGATACGCAGTATTTT
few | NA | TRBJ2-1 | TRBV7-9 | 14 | CASSPPCSYNEQFF | TGTGCCAGCAGCCCCCCCTGCTCCTACAATGAGCAGTTCTTC
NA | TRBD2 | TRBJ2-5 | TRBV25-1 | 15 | CASTTSGKSQETQYF | TGTGCCAGCACGACTAGCGGGAAGTCTCAAGAGACCCAGTACTTC
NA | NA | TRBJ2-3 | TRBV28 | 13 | CASSFGGLETQYF | TGTGCCAGCAGTTTTGGGGGATTGGAGACGCAGTATTTT
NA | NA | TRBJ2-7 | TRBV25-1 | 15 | CASRGAGDLPGKQYF | TGTGCCAGCAGGGGGGCGGGAGATCTCCCGGGCAAGCAGTACTTC
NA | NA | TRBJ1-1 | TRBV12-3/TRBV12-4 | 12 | CASSHELTEAFF | TGTGCCAGCAGCCATGAGTTGACTGAAGCTTTCTTT
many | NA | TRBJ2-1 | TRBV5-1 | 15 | CASSLTGRASNEQFF | TGCGCCAGCAGCTTGACAGGAAGGGCTTCCAATGAGCAGTTCTTC
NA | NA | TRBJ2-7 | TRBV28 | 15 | CASSQKRARSYEQYF | TGTGCCAGCAGTCAAAAGCGGGCCCGATCCTACGAGCAGTACTTC
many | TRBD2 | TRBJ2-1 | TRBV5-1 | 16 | CASSLGLAGVYNEQFF | TGCGCCAGCAGCTTGGGACTAGCGGGAGTTTACAATGAGCAGTTCTTC
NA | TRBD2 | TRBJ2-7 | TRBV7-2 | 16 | CASSDTSALAGDEQYF | TGTGCCAGCAGCGACACCTCGGCACTAGCGGGAGACGAGCAGTACTTC
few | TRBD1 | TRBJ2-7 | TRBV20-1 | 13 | CSASRDRGYEQYF | TGCAGTGCTAGCCGGGACAGGGGCTACGAGCAGTACTTC
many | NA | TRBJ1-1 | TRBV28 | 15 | CASSLLSFMNTEAFF | TGTGCCAGCAGTTTACTCAGCTTTATGAACACTGAAGCTTTCTTT
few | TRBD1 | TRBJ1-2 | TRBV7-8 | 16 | CASSPRGQGSNYGYTF | TGTGCCAGCAGCCCGAGGGGACAGGGAAGTAACTATGGCTACACCTTC
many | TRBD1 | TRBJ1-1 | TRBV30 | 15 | CAWSAPGQGGPEAFF | TGTGCCTGGAGTGCACCGGGACAGGGCGGGCCTGAAGCTTTCTTT
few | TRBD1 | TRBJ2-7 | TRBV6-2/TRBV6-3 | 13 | CASKDRGPYEQYF | TGTGCCAGCAAGGACAGGGGGCCCTACGAGCAGTACTTC
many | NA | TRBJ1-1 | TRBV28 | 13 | CASSPYGHPGAFF | TGTGCCAGCAGTCCCTATGGGCACCCGGGGGCTTTCTTT
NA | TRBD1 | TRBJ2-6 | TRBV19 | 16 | CASSKGDSSGANVLTF | TGTGCCAGTAGTAAAGGGGACAGCTCTGGGGCCAACGTCCTGACTTTC
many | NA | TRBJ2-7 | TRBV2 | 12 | CASSPTINEQYF | TGTGCCAGCAGCCCCACAATCAACGAGCAGTACTTC
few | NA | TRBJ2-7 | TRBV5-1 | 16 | CASSLDAGSSSYEQYF | TGCGCCAGCAGCTTGGACGCGGGCTCAAGCTCCTACGAGCAGTACTTC
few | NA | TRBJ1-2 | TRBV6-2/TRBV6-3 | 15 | CASSFSPWADYGYTF | TGTGCCAGCAGTTTTTCCCCTTGGGCGGACTATGGCTACACCTTC
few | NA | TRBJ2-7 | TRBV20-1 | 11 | CSAKEGHEQYF | TGCAGTGCTAAGGAGGGGCACGAGCAGTACTTC
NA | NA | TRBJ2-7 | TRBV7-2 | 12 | CASSPRADEQYF | TGTGCCAGCAGCCCCCGGGCTGACGAGCAGTACTTC
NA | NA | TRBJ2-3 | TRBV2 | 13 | CASSGLFTDTQYF | TGTGCCAGTTCGGGACTCTTCACAGATACGCAGTATTTT
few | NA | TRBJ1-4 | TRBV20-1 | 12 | CSIQGSSEKLFF | TGCAGTATTCAGGGTTCAAGTGAAAAACTGTTTTTT
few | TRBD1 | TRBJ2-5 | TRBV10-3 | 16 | CAISRDRGSNGETQYF | TGTGCCATCAGCCGGGACAGGGGATCGAATGGGGAGACCCAGTACTTC
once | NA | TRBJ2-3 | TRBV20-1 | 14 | CSATPQQEPDTQYF | TGCAGTGCCACGCCTCAACAGGAACCAGATACGCAGTATTTT
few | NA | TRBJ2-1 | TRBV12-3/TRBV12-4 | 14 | CASTGTDFYNEQFF | TGTGCCAGCACGGGCACCGACTTCTACAATGAGCAGTTCTTC
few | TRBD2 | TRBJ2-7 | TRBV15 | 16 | CATSSPGLAHPYEQYF | TGTGCCACCAGCAGTCCGGGACTAGCGCATCCCTACGAGCAGTACTTC